The 18 T cell receptor beta chains presented below share a single source sample, sequenced in a study of graft-versus-host responses after intestinal transplantation (dated by TCRdb to about 2021). The time point label here, explained by the study, means: cells obtained before transplantation from donor or recipient. These TCRs are of unknown antigen specificity. Library preparation employed the immunoSEQ multiplex PCR assay. TCRdb holds this immuneACCESS table with in-frame rearrangements only. Some clones are missing; in checked studies, unresolved V genes explain under half, and the rest has no known cause. Counted in this sample were tens of thousands of clones; around 93% of them appeared once. Of the sample, roughly 0.18% falls within the top ten clones. The specimen was unstimulated CD4+ T cells sorted from spleen or lymph node cells, collected before transplant. Receptors were obtained from a human donor who was the organ donor for an intestinal transplant.

The chain couples TRBV12-5 to TRBJ2-2; possible D gene TRBD1, 7 bases. This CDR3 is built from 19 residues. The V gene's germline CDR1 is LGHNT and CDR2 FRNRAP. The V and J ends lost 2 bases and 0 bases respectively, with 19 bases between them. As DNA, the CDR3 is TGTGCTAGTGGTTTGAACCTGCTGGCGGGGACAGCGAACACCGGGGAGCTGTTTTTT. Its translation: CASGLNLLAGTANTGELFF.

Comments on this clone: One end of the junction is discordant with germline, which a read error may explain. V gene TRBV4-1 combines with J gene TRBJ2-1; 8 bases agree with TRBD2. CDR1 is MGHRA and CDR2 is YSYEKL in the germline V gene. The CDR3 covers 15 residues. CDR3: CASSQVAGSYNEQFF. The DNA for the CDR3 is TGTGCCAGCAGCCAAGTAGCGGGATCCTACAATGAGCAGTTCTTC.

The V gene is TRBV6-1, the J gene TRBJ1-5; TRBD1 matches 7 bases. This CDR3 is 14 amino acids long. V gave up 4 bases and J gave up 3 bases; unmatched junction bases: 3. Germline V gene data show CDR1 as MNHNS and CDR2 as SASEGT. DNA of the CDR3: TGTGCCAGCAGTGCGACAGGGTTCAATCAGCCCCAGCATTTT. Translated: CASSATGFNQPQHF.

The CDR3 here is CASSRGGGEKLFF. The CDR3 DNA is TGTGCCAGTAGTAGAGGGGGCGGAGAAAAACTGTTTTTT. The chain links TRBV19 to TRBJ1-4, with TRBD1 matching 7 bases. Germline-derived CDR1 and CDR2 are LNHDA and SQIVND (reference sequence). Trimming took 4 bases from V and 8 from J; bases not matched to a gene: 4. The CDR3 extends over 13 amino acids.

This chain joins TRBV6-6 and TRBJ1-5, with D unclear. The CDR3 is 11 amino acids. Between the trimmed V and J ends, which lost 8 bases and 3 bases, there was a span of 5 bases. Germline V gives CDR1 MNHNY, CDR2 SVGAGI (reference sequence). This CDR3 reads CASGFNQPQHF. In DNA, the CDR3 is TGTGCCAGCGGTTTCAATCAGCCCCAGCATTTT.

The CDR3 DNA reads as TGTGCCAGCAGCTTGGGCTCCTATAATTCACCCCTCCACTTT. It translates to CASSLGSYNSPLHF. The chain combines TRBV5-4 with TRBJ1-6; unclear D gene. In germline, CDR1 is SGHNT, CDR2 YYREEE (reference sequence). This CDR3 spans 14 amino acids. V lost 0 bases and J 0 bases, leaving 1 base between the germline ends.

The chain combines TRBV7-2 with TRBJ1-6, with D perhaps TRBD1 (5 bases). The CDR3 covers 16 residues. In germline, CDR1 is SGHTA, CDR2 FQGNSA. With 5 bases removed from V and 7 bases from J, the gap between germline ends came to 18 bases. CDR3 protein: CASSPFGRGDNSPLHF. CDR3 in DNA: TGTGCCAGCAGCCCCTTCGGGAGGGGCGACAATTCACCCCTCCACTTT.

The rearrangement uses TRBV5-4 and TRBJ2-3, with 10 bases matching TRBD2. Germline lookup yields CDR1 SGHNT and CDR2 YYREEE (reference sequence). The CDR3 has 16 residues. V was pared by 4 bases and J by 9 bases, with 14 bases of the junction left unmatched. The CDR3 region is CASSPQPSGGAYTQYF. CDR3 in DNA: TGTGCCAGCAGCCCTCAACCTAGCGGGGGCGCTTACACGCAGTATTTT.

The chain employs TRBV29-1 and TRBJ1-2; 7 positions agree with TRBD1. Germline V CDR1 and CDR2: SQVTM, ANQGSEA. The CDR3 loop spans 16 amino acids. V trimming: 4 bases; J trimming: 7 bases; junction bases outside the gene matches: 18. CDR3 nucleotide sequence: TGCAGCGTTGGGCTTCTGGGGGACAGCCTACGGGTTGGCTACACCTTC. It yields the protein CSVGLLGDSLRVGYTF.

The CDR3: CASRAGVPYGYTF. The CDR3 bases are TGTGCCAGCAGGGCGGGGGTGCCATATGGCTACACCTTC. The V gene is TRBV6-5, the J gene TRBJ1-2; possibly TRBD1 for D (5 bases). This CDR3 has 13 amino acids. The V gene lost 6 bases and the J gene lost 5 bases, with 13 bases spanning the gap. Germline V gene lookup returns CDR1 MNHEY and CDR2 SVGAGI.

The chain links TRBV5-1 to TRBJ2-1, with 10 bases that match TRBD2. CDR3 size: 15 residues. Germline lookup yields CDR1 SGHRS and CDR2 YFSETQ. The V gene end was trimmed by 1 base and the J gene end by 4 bases; junction bases not matched to a gene: 2. In nucleotides, the CDR3 is TGCGCCAGCAGCTTGAGCGGGGGGGCGTACAATGAGCAGTTCTTC. Translation gives CASSLSGGAYNEQFF. Full variable domain (outside the CDR3, taken from reference TRBV5-1 and TRBJ2-1): KAGVTQTPRYLIKTRGQQVTLSCSPISGHRSVSWYQQTPGQGLQFLFEYFSETQRNKGNFPGRFSGRQFSNSRSEMNVSTLELGDSALYLCASSLSGGAYNEQFFGPGTRLTVL.

The chain is built from TRBV15 and TRBJ1-2; D not resolved. V lost 5 bases and J 14 bases, leaving 21 bases between the germline ends. Germline V CDR1 and CDR2: LNHNV, YYDKDF (reference sequence). The CDR3 runs 13 residues. The CDR3 DNA follows: TGTGCCACCAGCGAAGACATGTATGGTGGGAATACCTTC. Translation gives CATSEDMYGGNTF.

The J gene is TRBJ2-7, the V gene TRBV6-1; TRBD1 agrees at 7 bases. The junction had 7 bases not matched to a gene; V was cut back by 1 base and J by 4 bases. This CDR3 is 15 amino acids long. Per germline, CDR1 MNHNS and CDR2 SASEGT. The CDR3 nucleotides are TGTGCCAGCAGTGAAGAACAGGGGCGACGATACGAGCAGTACTTC. Translated, it gives CASSEEQGRRYEQYF.

The table lists this clone with a few counts. V and J are TRBV9 and TRBJ2-1; D is unresolved. This CDR3 has 15 residues. Trimming shortened V by 0 bases and J by 8 bases, and 15 bases separated the two germline ends. Per the germline V gene, CDR1 is SGDLS and CDR2 is YYNGEE. The CDR3 coding sequence is TGTGCCAGCAGCGTAGCGTCTACAAAGTCCCATGAGCAGTTCTTC. Encoded protein: CASSVASTKSHEQFF.

The CDR3 loop is CASSSGTGSNTGELFF. DNA for the CDR3: TGTGCCAGCAGTTCCGGGACAGGGTCGAACACCGGGGAGCTGTTTTTT. The V and J genes are TRBV7-8 and TRBJ2-2, with 9 positions matching TRBD1. The CDR3 runs 16 residues. Germline V gives CDR1 SGHVS, CDR2 FQNEAQ. The V gene end was trimmed by 6 bases and the J gene end by 0 bases; junction bases not matched to a gene: 5.

This sequence joins TRBV7-2 and TRBJ2-1; no definite D call. The CDR3 consists of 13 residues. CDR1 and CDR2 (germline): SGHTA, FQGNSA. V lost 4 bases, J lost 6 bases, and 10 bases lay in between. CDR3 sequence reads: CASSSGSSNEQFF. CDR3 in DNA: TGTGCCAGCAGCTCCGGGTCTTCCAATGAGCAGTTCTTC.

This sequence joins TRBV7-8 and TRBJ2-1; D is possibly TRBD1 or TRBD2 (6 bases each). CDR1 and CDR2 from the germline V gene are SGHVS and FQNEAQ. The CDR3 is made up of 17 amino acids. Trimming removed 5 bases from V and 3 bases from J, with 20 bases in between. The chain's CDR3 is CASSPRAWGADYNEQFF. The CDR3 DNA follows: TGTGCCAGCAGCCCTCGTGCGTGGGGGGCCGACTACAATGAGCAGTTCTTC.

This CDR3 is CARSPGGGYGYTF. CDR3 sequence (DNA): TGTGCCAGAAGCCCGGGGGGGGGCTATGGCTACACCTTC. The chain employs TRBV5-3 and TRBJ1-2; weak D call: TRBD1 (5 bases). TRBV5-3 is filed as an ORF, its function uncertain. This CDR3 region has 13 residues. V lost 4 bases, J lost 4 bases, and 11 bases lay in between.